This TCR beta chain is from a study of cytomegalovirus exposure and HLA in healthy donors. Study as a whole: Early on, a data release was issued that held 80 million or so unique TCRs from HLA-typed donors.

This CDR3 contains 15 residues. The germline V gene encodes CDR1 SGHRS and CDR2 YFSETQ. Trimming removed 4 bases at V and 2 bases at J, with 16 bases between. Donors consisted of healthy bone marrow donors. General study findings and limits: The study labeled more than 150 TCR beta chains cytomegalovirus-associated. The productive fraction for most TCR beta V segments was about 90% or about 30% in an earlier analysis.

The PCR employed 60 Vbeta primers together with 13 Jbeta primers. This table comes from immunoSEQ multiplex PCR, and its TCRdb copy is limited to in-frame clones, with some not included. The table lists some 140,000 clones, around 79% of them singletons. Comments on this clone: Its antigen is still unknown.

Specimen: PBMCs. The source is a man in his forties in good health and CMV-seropositive. The genes are TRBV5-1 and TRBJ2-7, with D tentatively TRBD2 (6 bases). The CDR3, as DNA: TGCGCCAGCAGCCGTGGAGGGGCTACCACCTACGAGCAGTACTTC. Amino acids: CASSRGGATTYEQYF.